Listed here are 11 T cell receptor beta chains from one sample, sequenced in a study of blood T cell repertoires in COVID-19. Clones were sequenced by immunoSEQ multiplex PCR, and TCRdb holds only the in-frame ones, with some missing. The sample lists 80,000 to 100,000 clones, around two thirds occurring once. The sequencing input was peripheral blood. Receptors originate from a man between 70 and 80 years old with COVID-19, enrolled during active disease.

This clone has just one count. The chain has TRBV18 and TRBJ2-7; 8 bases are a match to TRBD1. The CDR3 runs to 14 residues. The V segment lost 6 bases and the J segment 9 bases; nucleotides outside the gene matches: 13. Germline CDR1 KGHSH, CDR2 LQKENI. In nucleotides, the CDR3 is TGTGCCAGCTCGCCTCCCCGGGACAGGTCGACGCAGTACTTC. This sequence encodes CASSPPRDRSTQYF.

V is TRBV7-8 and J is TRBJ1-1; D is possibly TRBD1 (5 bases). This CDR3 has 15 residues. The V end was cut by 5 bases, the J end by 10 bases, with 23 bases between. The germline V gene has CDR1 SGHVS and CDR2 FQNEAQ. The CDR3 nucleotides are TGTGCCAGCAGCCTAGATCTCAACAGGTCTCTGAGAGCTTTCTTT. The encoded protein is CASSLDLNRSLRAFF. Full variable domain (rest looked up from reference TRBV7-8 and TRBJ1-1): GAGVSQSPRYKVAKRGQDVALRCDPISGHVSLFWYQQALGQGPEFLTYFQNEAQLDKSGLPSDRFFAERPEGSVSTLKIQRTQQEDSAVYLCASSLDLNRSLRAFFGQGTRLTVV.

The gene calls are TRBV5-1 and TRBJ1-4, with a weak D call TRBD1 (5 bases). The CDR3 sequence is 16 residues long. V was cut by 4 bases and J by 4 bases, with 17 bases left in between. CDR1 SGHRS and CDR2 YFSETQ come from the germline V gene. The CDR3 loop is CASSPRSGAVNEKLFF. CDR3 sequence (DNA): TGCGCCAGCAGCCCCCGAAGCGGGGCGGTTAATGAAAAACTGTTTTTT.

The count of this clone is one. The chain employs TRBV28 and TRBJ2-2, with 9 bases that match TRBD1. Losses at the gene ends were 5 bases for V and 5 bases for J; bases not matched to a gene: 6. The germline V gene encodes CDR1 MDHEN and CDR2 SYDVKM. CDR3 size: 15 residues. DNA for the CDR3: TGTGCCAGCAGTCCCCGGGACAGGGAAACCGGGGAGCTGTTTTTT. It encodes CASSPRDRETGELFF.

This chain links TRBV7-2 with TRBJ2-3, with 9 positions matching TRBD2. Germline CDR1 is SGHTA and CDR2 is FQGNSA. The CDR3 is 15 amino acids. After removal of 4 bases from V and 8 bases from J, the junction contained 10 bases not matched to a gene. For the CDR3, the DNA is TGTGCCAGCAGCTCCCTTTCGGGCGGGAGGGGTACGCAGTATTTT. It is translated as CASSSLSGGRGTQYF. Full variable domain (outside the CDR3, taken from reference TRBV7-2 and TRBJ2-3): GAGVSQSPSNKVTEKGKDVELRCDPISGHTALYWYRQSLGQGLEFLIYFQGNSAPDKSGLPSDRFSAERTGGSVSTLTIQRTQQEDSAVYLCASSSLSGGRGTQYFGPGTRLTVL.

This clone was seen only once. The rearrangement uses TRBV7-8 and TRBJ2-7; D is undetermined. Trimming took off 5 bases at V and 0 bases at J, with 8 bases between the two ends. The germline CDR1 and CDR2 sequences are SGHVS and FQNEAQ. This CDR3 contains 13 residues. CDR3 DNA sequence: TGTGCCAGCAGCATAACGAGCTCCTACGAGCAGTACTTC. This gives the protein CASSITSSYEQYF.

The rearrangement joins TRBV6-5 to TRBJ1-5; D gene unclear. CDR3 length equals 15 residues. CDR1 is MNHEY and CDR2 is SVGAGI in the germline V gene. Trimming left V 6 bases short and J 4 bases short, with 16 bases between. The CDR3 loop reads CASRGGGSGNQPQHF. The DNA for the CDR3 is TGTGCCAGCAGGGGAGGAGGGAGTGGGAATCAGCCCCAGCATTTT.

The rearrangement joins TRBV27 to TRBJ2-1; D is possibly TRBD1 (5 bases). This CDR3 has 15 residues. Trimming cost V 7 bases and J 3 bases, with 16 bases left between them. Germline CDR1 MNHEY, CDR2 SMNVEV (reference sequence). CDR3 residues: CASNLLGAGYNEQFF. For the CDR3, the DNA is TGTGCCAGCAACCTCCTAGGGGCTGGCTACAATGAGCAGTTCTTC.

The chain couples TRBV27 to TRBJ1-5; 7 nucleotides match TRBD1. CDR3 length: 15 amino acids. V was pared by 2 bases and J by 2 bases, with 3 bases of the junction left unmatched. Germline V gene lookup returns CDR1 MNHEY and CDR2 SMNVEV (reference sequence). CDR3 amino acids: CASSLIRGGNQPQHF. In DNA, the CDR3 is TGTGCCAGCAGTTTAATCAGGGGGGGCAATCAGCCCCAGCATTTT.

This chain links TRBV27 with TRBJ1-2; TRBD1 aligns across 7 bases. V dropped 9 bases and J dropped 6; count of bases not matched to a gene: 7. There are 12 residues in the CDR3. Germline V gene lookup returns CDR1 MNHEY and CDR2 SMNVEV (reference sequence). The chain's CDR3 is CARDRDLDGYTF. The DNA for the CDR3 is TGTGCCAGAGACAGGGATTTGGATGGCTACACCTTC.

This chain connects TRBV19 to TRBJ1-2, with 7 bases fitting TRBD1. Germline trimming cut 6 bases from V and 7 bases from J; bases unmatched to any gene: 8. Germline assignment: CDR1 LNHDA and CDR2 SQIVND (reference sequence). This CDR3 has 13 amino acids. The DNA of the CDR3 is TGTGCCAGTAGCACCGGACAGGCGGGTGGCTACACCTTC. It translates to CASSTGQAGGYTF.